This T cell receptor (beta chain) was retrieved from a study of siplizumab effects on memory and regulatory T cells. Notes on the study in general: Proliferating Tregs taken from siplizumab cultures were not shown to have a confirmed suppressive function. Roughly 80-97% of proliferating CD4+ or CD8+ clones defied assignment to a naive or memory phenotype. The study found that siplizumab significantly reduced alloreactive sequences traceable to unstimulated CD4+ memory cells.

With 1 base clipped from V and 1 base from J, the junction kept 2 bases outside the gene matches. Germline CDR1 and CDR2: SEHNR and FQNEAQ (reference sequence). The CDR3 has 16 residues. Only one count was recorded for this clone. Its antigen is currently unknown. Using immunoSEQ multiplex PCR, the repertoire was profiled, and TCRdb retains in-frame clones only, with some absent. Altogether 94,000 or so clones are present, under 95% being singletons, with the ten largest covering 6.5%. Sample: CD8+ T cells sorted from blood. The rearrangement joins TRBV7-9 to TRBJ1-2; 11 bases are shared with TRBD1. The sequence was collected from a human donor in good health. The CDR3 region has the DNA TGTGCCAGCAGCTTAGTGGGACAGGGGGGTAACTATGGCTACACCTTC. It codes for CASSLVGQGGNYGYTF.